This entry is about one TCR beta chain. The antigen is undetermined. These data come from a study of cytomegalovirus exposure and HLA in healthy donors. Germline V gene sequence: CDR1 MNHNY, CDR2 SVGAGI (reference sequence). CDR3 length equals 15 residues. V was pared by 5 bases and J by 0 bases, with 5 bases of the junction left unmatched. The PCR employed 60 Vbeta primers together with 13 Jbeta primers. Profiled with immunoSEQ multiplex PCR; TCRdb holds only in-frame clones, not every one. Of approximately 81,000 clones listed, around 74% are singletons. General study findings and limits: Fewer N-insertions (relative to the roughly 670-donor mean) were reportedly seen in an Asian-associated ancestry cluster in a later analysis.

This TCR was sampled from a woman aged 45-65 years in good health and CMV-seropositive. The material sequenced was PBMCs. The genes are TRBV6-6 and TRBJ2-7; 9 bases fit TRBD1. The CDR3 spells CASSPPGQGSYEQYF. CDR3 DNA: TGTGCCAGCAGTCCTCCGGGACAGGGCTCCTACGAGCAGTACTTC.